This is a list of T cell receptor beta chains from one sample in a study of T cell responses to AZD1222 COVID-19 vaccine. The method was immunoSEQ multiplex PCR; TCRdb's version includes in-frame clones alone and lacks a portion of them. The repertoire consists of 45,000 to 55,000 clones, with roughly 80% occurring once and the leading ten covering 20%. Sample: peripheral blood, taken on day 0 of MenACWY control vaccination. Every receptor here comes from an adult in good health. Both conserved end residues are part of each CDR3. The D gene is left open where the match is weak. A clone size is listed for some rows: how often the clone was seen (once, few, many), or a class if it is expanded.

. | . | TRBJ1-3 | TRBV6-6 | TGTGCCAGCAGTTACCCAACGACGGGGGGAGGAAACACCATATATTTT | CASSYPTTGGGNTIYF
. | few | TRBJ1-4 | TRBV4-2 | TGTGCCAGCAGCCAAGATGTGGTAGGAGAAAAACTGTTTTTT | CASSQDVVGEKLFF
. | . | TRBJ1-2 | TRBV5-1 | TGCGCCAGCAGCTTAGGGACATCTGGGGGTCAAGAGGGCTACACCTTC | CASSLGTSGGQEGYTF
. | . | TRBJ2-3 | TRBV11-2 | TGTGCCAGCAGCGTACCGTCGGCGGGGGCGAAGGATACGCAGTATTTT | CASSVPSAGAKDTQYF
. | . | TRBJ2-1 | TRBV27 | TGTGCCAGCAGTTTTGGCAGTCCTTACTACAATGAGCAGTTCTTC | CASSFGSPYYNEQFF
. | once | TRBJ2-5 | TRBV2 | TGTGCCAGATCCTCCCCAGGATTTCAAGAGACCCAGTACTTC | CARSSPGFQETQYF
. | once | TRBJ2-1 | TRBV12-3/TRBV12-4 | TGTGCCAGCAGTTCCTCCGTGGGTGAGCAGTTCTTC | CASSSSVGEQFF
TRBD1 | . | TRBJ2-1 | TRBV30 | TGTGCCTGGAGTGTCCGGGACAGGGTGTGGAATGAGCAGTTCTTC | CAWSVRDRVWNEQFF
. | . | TRBJ2-2 | TRBV11-3 | TGTGCCAGCAGCTTACAGGGGCGAGCCACCGGGGAGCTGTTTTTT | CASSLQGRATGELFF
TRBD2 | . | TRBJ2-7 | TRBV28 | TGTGCCAGCAGATCTAATAACCCAAGCGGGAGTTACGAGCAGTACTTC | CASRSNNPSGSYEQYF
TRBD1 | . | TRBJ1-1 | TRBV19 | TGTGCCAGTCATGGGGGGACAGTAACAACGAACACTGAAGCTTTCTTT | CASHGGTVTTNTEAFF
. | . | TRBJ1-1 | TRBV10-2 | TGCGCCAGCAGTGAGTTGGTGGTTCTAACTCCTGAAGCTTTCTTT | CASSELVVLTPEAFF
. | . | TRBJ1-1 | TRBV5-8 | TGTGCCAGCAGCTTCCTGAACACTGAAGCTTTCTTT | CASSFLNTEAFF
. | . | TRBJ1-6 | TRBV27 | TGTGCCAGCAGTTTATTGAGGGACAATTCACCCCTCCACTTT | CASSLLRDNSPLHF
TRBD2 | . | TRBJ2-1 | TRBV6-2/TRBV6-3 | TGTGCCAGCAGTTCCGCCCATAGCGGGCAAACGAACAATGAGCAGTTCTTC | CASSSAHSGQTNNEQFF
. | . | TRBJ1-2 | TRBV19 | TGTGCCAGTAGTCCCATGTTAGGAGGGGCCGGCTATGGCTACACCTTC | CASSPMLGGAGYGYTF